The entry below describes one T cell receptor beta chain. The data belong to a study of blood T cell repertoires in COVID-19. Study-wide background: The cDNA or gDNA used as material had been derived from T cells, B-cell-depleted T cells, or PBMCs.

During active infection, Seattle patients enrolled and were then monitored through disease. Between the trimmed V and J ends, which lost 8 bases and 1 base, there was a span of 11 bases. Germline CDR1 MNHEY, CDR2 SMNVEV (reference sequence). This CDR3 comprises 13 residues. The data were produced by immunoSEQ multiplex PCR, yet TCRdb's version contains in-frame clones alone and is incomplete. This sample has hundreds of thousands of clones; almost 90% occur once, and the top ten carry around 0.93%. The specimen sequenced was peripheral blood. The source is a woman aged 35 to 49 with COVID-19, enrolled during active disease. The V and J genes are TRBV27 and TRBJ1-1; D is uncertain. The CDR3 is CASSTRQNTEAFF. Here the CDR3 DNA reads TGTGCCAGCTCTACCAGGCAGAACACTGAAGCTTTCTTT.